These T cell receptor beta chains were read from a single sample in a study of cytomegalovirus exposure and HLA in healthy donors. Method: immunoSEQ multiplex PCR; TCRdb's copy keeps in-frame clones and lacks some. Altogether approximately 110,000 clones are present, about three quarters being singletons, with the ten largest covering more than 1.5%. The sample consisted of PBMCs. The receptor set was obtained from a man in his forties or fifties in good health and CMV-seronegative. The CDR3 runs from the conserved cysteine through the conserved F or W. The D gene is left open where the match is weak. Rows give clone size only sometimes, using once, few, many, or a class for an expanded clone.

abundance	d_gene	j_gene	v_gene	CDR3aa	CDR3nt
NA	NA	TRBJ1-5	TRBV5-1	CASSLDSGGNQPQHF	TGCGCCAGCTCCCTGGACAGCGGAGGCAATCAGCCCCAGCATTTT
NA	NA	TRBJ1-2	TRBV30	CAWSPTADGYTF	TGTGCCTGGAGTCCGACGGCGGATGGCTACACCTTC
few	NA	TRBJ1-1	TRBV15	CATSRGRNTEAFF	TGTGCCACCAGCAGAGGCAGAAACACTGAAGCTTTCTTT
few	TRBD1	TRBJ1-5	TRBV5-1	CASSLEGAEPQHF	TGCGCCAGCAGCTTGGAGGGGGCGGAACCCCAGCATTTT
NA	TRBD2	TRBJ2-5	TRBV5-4	CASSPGGVETQYF	TGTGCCAGCAGCCCGGGGGGGGTGGAGACCCAGTACTTC
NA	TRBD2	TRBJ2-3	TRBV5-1	CASSRAGDSTDTQYF	TGCGCCAGCAGCAGGGCGGGGGACAGCACAGATACGCAGTATTTT
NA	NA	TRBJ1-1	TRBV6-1	CASSPPGGGSTEAFF	TGTGCCAGCAGTCCCCCTGGGGGAGGGAGCACTGAAGCTTTCTTT
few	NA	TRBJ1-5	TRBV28	CASSHQGTHQPQHF	TGTGCCAGCAGTCACCAGGGGACCCATCAGCCCCAGCATTTT
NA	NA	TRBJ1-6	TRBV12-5	CASARSIGSPLHF	TGTGCTAGTGCGCGGTCTATCGGTTCACCCCTCCACTTT
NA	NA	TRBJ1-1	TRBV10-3	CAISPGSGDTEAFF	TGTGCCATCAGTCCTGGGTCAGGGGACACTGAAGCTTTCTTT
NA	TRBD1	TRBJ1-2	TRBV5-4	CASSLVGQDYGYTF	TGTGCCAGCAGCTTGGTGGGACAGGACTATGGCTACACCTTC
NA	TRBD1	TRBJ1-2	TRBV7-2	CASSEQGAGGYTF	TGTGCCAGCAGCGAACAGGGGGCGGGGGGCTACACCTTC
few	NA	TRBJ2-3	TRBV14	CASSQGGQITDTQYF	TGTGCCAGCAGCCAAGGGGGGCAGATCACAGATACGCAGTATTTT
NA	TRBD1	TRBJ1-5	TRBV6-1	CASRVTGNQPQHF	TGTGCCAGCAGGGTGACAGGGAATCAGCCCCAGCATTTT
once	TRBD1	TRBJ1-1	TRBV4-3	CASSRRADRGTYTEAFF	TGCGCCAGCAGCCGACGCGCGGACAGGGGGACGTACACTGAAGCTTTCTTT
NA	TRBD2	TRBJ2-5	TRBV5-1	CASSLGQLAGGQETQYF	TGCGCCAGCAGCTTGGGGCAACTAGCGGGGGGACAAGAGACCCAGTACTTC
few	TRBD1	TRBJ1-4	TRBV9	CASSVGQVPNEKLFF	TGTGCCAGCAGCGTCGGACAGGTACCTAATGAAAAACTGTTTTTT